This section outlines one T cell receptor (beta chain) sequence together with its context. The CDR3 consists of 14 residues. Germline CDR1 and CDR2: KGHSH and LQKENI. V lost 1 base and J 7 bases, leaving 11 bases between the germline ends. This entry comes from a study of cytomegalovirus exposure and HLA in healthy donors. The primer mix had 60 Vbeta and 13 Jbeta primers. Measured with immunoSEQ multiplex PCR; TCRdb has only the in-frame clones, and not every one. This table has about 110,000 clones, about 60% appearing once. The chain recombines TRBV18 with TRBJ2-1; tentative D call: TRBD2 (8 bases). This receptor was taken from a woman aged 25 to 45 in good health and CMV-seronegative. Sequencing was carried out using PBMCs. The CDR3 protein is CASSPLAGQNEQFF. CDR3 DNA: TGTGCCAGCTCACCACTAGCGGGACAGAATGAGCAGTTCTTC. The full variable domain, in which reference TRBV18 and TRBJ2-1 provide the parts outside the CDR3, is NAGVMQNPRHLVRRRGQEARLRCSPMKGHSHVYWYRQLPEEGLKFMVYLQKENIIDESGMPKERFSAEFPKEGPSILRIQQVVRGDSAAYFCASSPLAGQNEQFFGPGTRLTVL.